The T cell receptor beta chain under discussion was sequenced for a study of CD8 T cells in ankylosing spondylitis (dated by TCRdb to the late 2010s). The study in broad terms: To find TCR variants linked to disease, the study profiled T cell receptor beta repertoires in ankylosing spondylitis patients and healthy donors. Peripheral blood was sampled, and synovial fluid was also collected from ankylosing spondylitis patients. The full study cohort comprised about 25 ankylosing spondylitis patients and approximately 100 healthy donors. Study-wide findings and limitations: Some motif variants were previously reported in synovial fluid and blood of reactive arthritis patients, suggesting common disease-initiation mechanisms. According to the report, matched synovial fluid samples from ankylosing spondylitis patients were significantly enriched for the disease-linked clones. Blood from ankylosing spondylitis patients appeared to be characterized by a TCR beta motif made up of fewer than ten highly homologous amino acid variants. In peripheral blood, the disease-linked clones were found at relatively low frequencies and had a CD8+ phenotype.

As encoded in the germline V gene (reference sequence), CDR1 is DFQATT while CDR2 is SNEGSKA. The CDR3 holds 11 amino acids from the cysteine to the phenylalanine. The only DNA kept is the CDR3, 33 bases in frame from the first base. This clonotype was seen ten or more times. No antigen is known for it. A junction boundary mismatches the germline segment, possibly from a read error. For sequencing, an Illumina HiSeq 2500 was employed. Quantitative 5'-RACE with molecular barcodes was the method used to prepare the TCR beta libraries. Under the source paper's analysis protocol: A new computational method, built on a probabilistic model of VDJ rearrangement, was used to identify disease-linked TCR variants. TCRdb reanalyzed the raw reads on its own, using fastp at Q25 for trimming and MiXCR for clone calling, and kept in-frame beta chains. CDR3 protein duplicates are merged, each entry listing the most common genes and DNA. TCRdb assigned the V and J calls; the authors' analysis was not used. The sample profile shows more than 500,000 distinct CDR3 sequences; about 5.7% of them were found once. 3.5% of the sample belongs to the ten largest clones.

The clonotype comes from a male donor with ankylosing spondylitis. Input material: blood, either unsorted or a sorted T cell fraction (not recorded which). Recombination joined TRBV20-1 with TRBJ2-5, with the D gene uncertain. In nucleotide form, the sequence is TGCAGTGCTAGTAATCCGGGCCAGCAGAACTTC. It codes for CSASNPGQQNF.